This T cell receptor (beta chain) stems from a study of shared clonotypes between healthy human individuals. Study-wide results and caveats: At large depth, rarefaction still showed sorted-subset sequencing to be incomplete.

TCRdb's table, derived via immunoSEQ multiplex PCR, lists solely in-frame clones and lacks some. Among about 2.1 million clones listed, about 92% were seen once. Concerning this clone itself: Its antigen is not known.

Terminally differentiated effector memory CD45RA+ cells were left out of the naive CD8 fraction, which was CD45RO-negative and positively selected for CCR7. The origin of this receptor is a young man in good health. Some clones in this sample may be carry-over from other donors' samples. Sequencing input: naive CD8+ T cells from PBMCs.

The CDR3 coding sequence is TGTGCCAGCAGCTGGACCGTAGGTACTGAAGCTTTCTTT. It specifies CASSWTVGTEAFF. The genes are TRBV6-5 and TRBJ1-1; no clear D gene. V lost 6 bases, J lost 5 bases, and 13 bases lay in between. Germline CDR1 and CDR2: MNHEY and SVGAGI. This CDR3 is 13 amino acids long.